This TCR beta chain was recorded in a study of beta chain features in type 1 diabetes. Expressed TCRB transcripts were sequenced because the isolated RNA had all been reverse transcribed beforehand. Profiling relied on immunoSEQ multiplex PCR, and the TCRdb table lists in-frame clones only, not all of them. Seen here are 400,000 to 550,000 clones, over 10% observed once, and the top ten hold roughly 0.046%. Findings and caveats of the study: Insertions were fewer and deletions more numerous at VDJ junctions in type 1 diabetes patients.

This clone was seen only a few times. Its matching antigen is unknown. The CDR3 runs 13 residues. Trimming took off 7 bases at V and 9 bases at J, with 21 bases between the two ends. Germline V gives CDR1 SQVTM, CDR2 ANQGSEA. This TCR came from a woman aged 18-29 years in good health. The specimen sequenced was naive CD4+ T cells from blood. This chain connects TRBV29-1 to TRBJ2-5; D is tentatively TRBD1 or TRBD2 (5 bases each). CDR3 in amino acids: CSANHGGRGPQYF. The CDR3, as DNA: TGCAGCGCTAACCATGGGGGTCGGGGACCCCAGTACTTC.